This T cell receptor (beta chain) stems from a study of blood T cell repertoires in COVID-19. Study overall: Sites across the United States, Italy and Spain contributed samples from acute and convalescent COVID-19. Sample material is recorded as cDNA or gDNA derived from T cells, B-cell-depleted T cells, or PBMCs.

Original handling: Cell counts per sample came from amplifying reference gene primers. Assay: immunoSEQ multiplex PCR; the TCRdb copy retains only in-frame clones and omits some. Clone size and the V and J calls come from that table; the DNA yielded D and trimming. The table has 50,000 to 75,000 clones, over 75% seen once. This CDR3 is 16 amino acids long. CDR1 and CDR2 from the germline V gene are SGHNT and YYREEE (reference sequence). The V gene end was trimmed by 3 bases and the J gene end by 11 bases; junction bases not matched to a gene: 17. This clone appeared a single time. V gene TRBV5-4 combines with J gene TRBJ1-1; 9 nucleotides line up with TRBD1. The sequencing sample was made of peripheral blood. This clonotype was obtained from a man in his sixties with acute or convalescent COVID-19. The CDR3 region has the DNA TGTGCCAGCAGCTACAAGTACCGGACAGGGGCCCTCGGCGCTTTCTTT. Translated: CASSYKYRTGALGAFF.